The T cell receptor beta chain under discussion was sequenced for a study of vaccination effects on CD4 cells after COVID-19. Looked up from germline, CDR1 is MNHNY and CDR2 is SVGAGI (reference sequence). The V end was cut by 4 bases, the J end by 4 bases, with 5 bases between. The CDR3 extends over 12 amino acids. ViraFEST used viral peptide pools to expand antigen-specific CD4+ T cells before sequencing. The culture ran for 10 days before CD4+ T cells were isolated. Convalescent patients had PCR-confirmed SARS-CoV-2 infection between March and December 2020. Every well housed two million PBMC, which grew in culture alongside about 11 IU/ml IL-2 and around 9.8 ug/ml peptides. Only in-frame clones appear in the TCRdb table, and some are missing; sequencing was by immunoSEQ multiplex PCR. Among roughly 45,000 clones listed, around 75% were seen once. On this clone: No antigen is known for it.

The V gene is TRBV6-6, the J gene TRBJ1-3; D not certain. The TCR originated in a human donor who had a prior SARS-CoV-2 infection. The sample in question was CD4+ T cells from PBMCs cultured with a peptide pool, obtained before COVID-19 vaccination. The CDR3 sequence is CASSLVGNTIYF. The CDR3 DNA sequence: TGTGCCAGCAGTTTAGTCGGAAACACCATATATTTT.